What follows describes a single T cell receptor (beta chain). The sample originates from a study of blood T cell repertoires in COVID-19. Study-wide context: The analysed material was cDNA or gDNA that came from T cells, B-cell-depleted T cells, or PBMCs.

Original data processing: Nucleated cell number was recorded as an estimate derived from reference gene primer amplification. Libraries were prepared by immunoSEQ multiplex PCR; TCRdb keeps only in-frame clonotypes and omits some of them. The V and J calls and the clone size are those of that table, but D and trimming were determined from the DNA. The sample consists of roughly 130,000 clones, 65% to 85% of them appearing once. Trimming cost V 4 bases and J 5 bases, with 5 bases left between them. The CDR3 runs 11 residues. The sequencing input was peripheral blood. The chain has TRBV12-3 or TRBV12-4 and TRBJ1-1; no clear D. The clonotype originates from a woman between 65 and 79 years old with acute or convalescent COVID-19. CDR3 nucleotides: TGTGCCAGCAGTTCTAGGACTGAAGCTTTCTTT. Translating it yields CASSSRTEAFF.